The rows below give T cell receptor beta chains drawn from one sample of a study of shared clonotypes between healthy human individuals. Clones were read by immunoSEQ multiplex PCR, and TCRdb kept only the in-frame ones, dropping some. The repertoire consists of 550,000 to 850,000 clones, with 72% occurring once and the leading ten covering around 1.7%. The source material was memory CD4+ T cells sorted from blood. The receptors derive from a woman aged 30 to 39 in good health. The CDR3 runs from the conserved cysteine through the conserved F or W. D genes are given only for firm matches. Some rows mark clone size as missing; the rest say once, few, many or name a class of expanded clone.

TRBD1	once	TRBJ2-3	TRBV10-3	CAISEQQGAGVTDTQYF	TGTGCCATCAGTGAGCAACAGGGGGCGGGGGTCACAGATACGCAGTATTTT
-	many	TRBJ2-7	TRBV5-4	CASSLDRTTYEQYF	TGTGCCAGCAGCTTGGACAGGACAACCTACGAGCAGTACTTC
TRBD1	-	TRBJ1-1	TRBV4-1	CASSQVGTGVLGAFF	TGCGCCAGCAGCCAAGTAGGGACAGGGGTTTTAGGAGCTTTCTTT
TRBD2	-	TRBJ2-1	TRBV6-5	CASSYGLSSGRNEQFF	TGTGCCAGCAGTTACGGGCTTAGCAGCGGGAGAAATGAGCAGTTCTTC
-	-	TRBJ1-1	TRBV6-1	CASSGASYTEAFF	TGTGCCAGCAGTGGGGCCAGCTACACTGAAGCTTTCTTT
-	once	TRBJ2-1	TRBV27	CASRLRGVYNEQFF	TGTGCCAGCAGATTAAGGGGGGTCTACAATGAGCAGTTCTTC
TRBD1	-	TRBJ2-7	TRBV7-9	CASRNQGDTYEQYF	TGTGCCAGCAGGAATCAGGGGGATACCTACGAGCAGTACTTC
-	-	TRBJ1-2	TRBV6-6	CASSSTGDYGYTF	TGTGCCAGCAGCTCGACAGGAGACTATGGCTACACCTTC
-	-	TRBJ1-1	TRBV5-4	CASSLERRGTEAFF	TGTGCCAGCAGCTTGGAGCGCAGGGGCACTGAAGCTTTCTTT
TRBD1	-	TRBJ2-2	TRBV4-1	CASSQGAGQGNTGELFF	TGCGCCAGCAGCCAAGGAGCGGGACAGGGGAACACCGGGGAGCTGTTTTTT
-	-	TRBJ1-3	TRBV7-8	CASSLTGAGNTIYF	TGTGCCAGCAGCCTAACAGGAGCTGGAAACACCATATATTTT
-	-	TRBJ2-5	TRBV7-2	CASSAGTGPLWEQYF	TGTGCCAGCAGCGCCGGGACCGGGCCTCTATGGGAGCAGTACTTC
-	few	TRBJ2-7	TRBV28	CASSKPPSYEQYF	TGTGCCAGCAGTAAACCCCCATCCTACGAGCAGTACTTC
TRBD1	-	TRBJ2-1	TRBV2	CASTRGQGAGEQFF	TGTGCCAGCACCCGAGGACAGGGGGCGGGTGAGCAGTTCTTC
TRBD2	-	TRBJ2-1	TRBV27	CASSFGSGRAYNEQFF	TGTGCCAGCAGTTTTGGTAGCGGGAGGGCCTACAATGAGCAGTTCTTC
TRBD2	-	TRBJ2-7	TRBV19	CASSIPGTSGTYEQYF	TGTGCCAGTAGTATCCCCGGGACTAGCGGCACCTACGAGCAGTACTTC
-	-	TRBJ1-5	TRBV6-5	CASTGGHQPQHF	TGTGCCTCCACTGGGGGGCATCAGCCCCAGCATTTT
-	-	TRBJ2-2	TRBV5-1	CASSSGTPRRGELFF	TGCGCCAGCAGCTCTGGGACTCCCAGGCGCGGGGAGCTGTTTTTT
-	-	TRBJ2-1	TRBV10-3	CAIRGGYSYNEQFF	TGTGCCATCCGCGGAGGGTACTCCTACAATGAGCAGTTCTTC
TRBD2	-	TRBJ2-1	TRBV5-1	CASSQTLLAGGRGEQFF	TGCGCCAGCAGCCAAACCTTACTAGCGGGAGGTCGGGGTGAGCAGTTCTTC
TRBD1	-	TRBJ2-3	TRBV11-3	CASSPIGGELDTQYF	TGTGCCAGCAGCCCGATAGGGGGCGAGTTGGATACGCAGTATTTT
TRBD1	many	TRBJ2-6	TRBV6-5	CASSRTGVGANVLTF	TGTGCCAGCAGCCGAACAGGGGTGGGGGCCAACGTCCTGACTTTC
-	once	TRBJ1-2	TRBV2	CASRRAYGYTF	TGTGCCAGTAGAAGAGCCTATGGCTACACCTTC
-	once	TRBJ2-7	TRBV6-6	CASSHREEQYF	TGTGCCAGCAGTCACAGGGAAGAGCAGTACTTC
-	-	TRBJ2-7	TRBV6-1	CASTRLAVNYEQYF	TGTGCCAGCACTAGGCTAGCAGTTAACTACGAGCAGTACTTC
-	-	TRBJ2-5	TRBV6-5	CASRSTGWETQYF	TGTGCCAGCAGATCTACCGGGTGGGAGACCCAGTACTTC
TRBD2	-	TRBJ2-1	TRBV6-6	CASSYSGLPRNEQFF	TGTGCCAGCAGTTACTCGGGACTACCCCGCAATGAGCAGTTCTTC
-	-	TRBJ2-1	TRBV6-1	CASSMETGTYNEQFF	TGTGCCAGCAGTATGGAGACGGGTACCTACAATGAGCAGTTCTTC
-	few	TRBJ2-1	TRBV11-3	CASSPFSSYNEQFF	TGTGCCAGCAGCCCTTTTAGCTCCTACAATGAGCAGTTCTTC
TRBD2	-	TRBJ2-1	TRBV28	CASTPSGLSSYNEQFF	TGTGCCAGCACCCCTAGCGGGCTAAGCTCCTACAATGAGCAGTTCTTC
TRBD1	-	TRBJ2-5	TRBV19	CASTGTEQETQYF	TGTGCCAGCACCGGGACAGAACAAGAGACCCAGTACTTC
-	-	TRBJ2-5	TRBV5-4	CASSLEREETQYF	TGTGCCAGCAGCTTGGAAAGGGAAGAGACCCAGTACTTC
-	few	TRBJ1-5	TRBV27	CASAEGLQGQPQHF	TGTGCCTCCGCGGAGGGGTTGCAAGGTCAGCCCCAGCATTTT
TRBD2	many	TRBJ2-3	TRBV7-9	CASSPSAGGSRDTQYF	TGTGCCAGCAGCCCCTCCGCGGGAGGATCCCGGGATACGCAGTATTTT
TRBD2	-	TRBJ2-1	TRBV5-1	CASRRTSGLSYNEQFF	TGCGCCAGCAGGCGGACTAGCGGACTCTCCTACAATGAGCAGTTCTTC
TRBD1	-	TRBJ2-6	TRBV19	CASSTRQGANGANVLTF	TGTGCCAGTAGTACCCGACAGGGGGCTAATGGGGCCAACGTCCTGACTTTC
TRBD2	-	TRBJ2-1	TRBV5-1	CASSYSSGSYNEQFF	TGCGCCAGCAGCTACTCTAGCGGGAGTTACAATGAGCAGTTCTTC
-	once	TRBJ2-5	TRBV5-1	CASSLGRRGETQYF	TGCGCCAGCAGCTTGGGCAGACGGGGGGAGACCCAGTACTTC
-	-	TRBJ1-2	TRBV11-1	CASRPGHTSNYGYTF	TGTGCCAGCAGACCGGGACACACATCTAACTATGGCTACACCTTC
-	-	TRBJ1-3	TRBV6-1	CASSPGLHSGNTIYF	TGTGCCAGCAGTCCGGGACTTCACTCTGGAAACACCATATATTTT
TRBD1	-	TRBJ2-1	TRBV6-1	CASNRQGLTEQFF	TGTGCCAGCAACCGACAGGGTTTAACTGAGCAGTTCTTC
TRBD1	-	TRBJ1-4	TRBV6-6	CASSTGTVGNEKLFF	TGTGCCAGCAGTACTGGGACAGTAGGAAATGAAAAACTGTTTTTT
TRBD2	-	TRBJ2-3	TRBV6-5	CASGEGRTTDTQYF	TGTGCCAGCGGGGAGGGGCGAACCACAGATACGCAGTATTTT
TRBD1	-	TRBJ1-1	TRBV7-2	CASSVRGWNTEAFF	TGTGCCAGCAGCGTCAGGGGGTGGAACACTGAAGCTTTCTTT
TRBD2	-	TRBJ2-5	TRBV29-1	CSVELAGVQETQYF	TGCAGCGTTGAACTGGCGGGGGTTCAAGAGACCCAGTACTTC